This T cell receptor beta chain was profiled in a study of blood T cell repertoires in COVID-19. V shed 6 bases and J shed 0 bases, with 6 bases lying between them. The CDR3 is 12 residues long. Germline V gene lookup returns CDR1 MDHEN and CDR2 SYDVKM. Sequencing used immunoSEQ multiplex PCR; TCRdb keeps in-frame clones, though not all of them. The table includes more than 150,000 clones, approximately 91% detected once. The gene calls are TRBV28 and TRBJ2-7; D ambiguous. The receptor's source is a man in his forties with acute or convalescent COVID-19. Source material: peripheral blood. The CDR3 coding sequence is TGTGCCAGCAGGGTCAGCTCCTACGAGCAGTACTTC. Its protein product is CASRVSSYEQYF.